The 20 T cell receptor beta chains below were found in one sample sequenced in a study of CD4+ T cells in melanoma. TCRdb keeps only in-frame clones here, not all; method: immunoSEQ multiplex PCR. The sample yields roughly 6,600 clones, roughly two thirds seen once. Sequencing was carried out using cells from a culture (not recorded whether cultured in vitro). The receptors shown here come from a human donor with melanoma.

The rearrangement uses TRBV4-1 and TRBJ1-1; 10 bases are shared with TRBD1. J lost 3 bases, V lost 0 bases, and 4 bases had no gene match. There are 16 residues in the CDR3. The germline CDR1 and CDR2 sequences are MGHRA and YSYEKL. The CDR3 region is CASSQDGTGADTEAFF. CDR3 sequence (DNA): TGCGCCAGCAGCCAAGACGGGACAGGGGCAGACACTGAAGCTTTCTTT.

This clone occurred a few times. The chain joins TRBV7-9 to TRBJ2-7; a weak D match, TRBD1 (6 bases). Trimming pared 5 bases from V and 3 bases from J, leaving 14 bases between. In germline, CDR1 is SEHNR, CDR2 FQNEAQ (reference sequence). This CDR3 contains 14 residues. Here the CDR3 DNA reads TGTGCCAGCAGCGAAGACAGGAAATACTACGAGCAGTACTTC. It translates to CASSEDRKYYEQYF.

The chain couples TRBV28 to TRBJ1-1; 8 bases map to TRBD1. Looked up from germline, CDR1 is MDHEN and CDR2 is SYDVKM. Germline trimming cut 5 bases from V and 5 bases from J; bases unmatched to any gene: 7. The CDR3 is made up of 14 amino acids. DNA of the CDR3: TGTGCCAGCAGTGACACAGGGGGGGGGACTGAAGCTTTCTTT. Translation gives CASSDTGGGTEAFF.

In its sample, this clone was seen once. The chain is built from TRBV18 and TRBJ2-7; 8 bases map to TRBD1. The V and J ends lost 3 bases and 2 bases, in that order; junction bases with no gene match: 18. There are 19 residues in the CDR3. CDR1 and CDR2 from the germline V gene are KGHSH and LQKENI. CDR3 in DNA: TGTGCCAGCTCACCCTTAGGACAGGGCGAAAGCGTAAGCACCTACGAGCAGTACTTC. Its translation: CASSPLGQGESVSTYEQYF.

This clone counts as medium-sized. The chain links TRBV9 to TRBJ1-5; D call uncertain. The germline CDR1 and CDR2 sequences are SGDLS and YYNGEE. The CDR3 runs 17 residues. Trimming cost V 4 bases and J 6 bases, with 23 bases left between them. This chain's CDR3 is CASSPPSPDKISQPQHF. CDR3 DNA sequence: TGTGCCAGCAGCCCCCCGTCCCCAGACAAGATAAGTCAGCCCCAGCATTTT.

The chain combines TRBV5-1 with TRBJ2-7, with 8 bases that match TRBD2. Germline V gene lookup returns CDR1 SGHRS and CDR2 YFSETQ. This CDR3 has 14 amino acids. Trimming took 5 bases from V and 0 from J; bases not matched to a gene: 4. The CDR3 DNA sequence: TGCGCCAGCAGAGCGGGGGTTACCTCCTACGAGCAGTACTTC. Translated: CASRAGVTSYEQYF.

By its share, this clone is large. The rearrangement uses TRBV7-6 and TRBJ1-1; no definite D call. Germline V CDR1 and CDR2: SGHVS, FNYEAQ. The CDR3 consists of 14 residues. The ends were cut back, 1 base at V and 5 bases at J, with 11 bases in the middle. The chain's CDR3 is CASSLGTLGTEAFF. CDR3 coding DNA: TGTGCCAGCAGCTTAGGGACTCTTGGAACTGAAGCTTTCTTT.

This clone was found a few times. This chain joins TRBV11-1 and TRBJ1-6; TRBD1 aligns across 7 bases. The germline CDR1 and CDR2 sequences are SGHAT and FQDESV (reference sequence). The CDR3 extends over 15 amino acids. Trimming took 5 bases from V and 7 from J; bases not matched to a gene: 8. Here the CDR3 reads CASSLPGTVNSPLHF. CDR3 DNA: TGTGCCAGCAGCCTACCCGGGACAGTAAATTCACCCCTCCACTTT.

The chain recombines TRBV5-8 with TRBJ1-1; D remains ambiguous. Trimming took off 0 bases at V and 4 bases at J, with 10 bases between the two ends. Germline assignment: CDR1 SGHTS and CDR2 YDEGEE. The CDR3 loop spans 14 amino acids. CDR3 loop: CASSLEGRSTEAFF. The CDR3 DNA is TGTGCCAGCAGCTTGGAGGGCAGGTCCACTGAAGCTTTCTTT.

The V and J genes are TRBV27 and TRBJ2-6, with D hard to call. CDR3 length: 15 residues. Per the germline V gene, CDR1 is MNHEY and CDR2 is SMNVEV (reference sequence). Between the trimmed V and J ends, which lost 2 bases and 0 bases, there was a span of 5 bases. The CDR3 loop is CASSLTGSGANVLTF. As DNA, the CDR3 is TGTGCCAGCAGTTTAACCGGCTCTGGGGCCAACGTCCTGACTTTC.

The chain is built from TRBV4-1 and TRBJ1-1, with 8 bases fitting TRBD1. After removal of 3 bases from V and 10 bases from J, the junction contained 10 bases not matched to a gene. Germline V lookup: CDR1 MGHRA, CDR2 YSYEKL. CDR3 length equals 14 residues. The CDR3 nucleotides read TGCGCCAGCAGCCACCCCGGGACAGGTGCATCAGCTTTCTTT. It specifies CASSHPGTGASAFF.

There are a few counts of this clone. This chain connects TRBV7-9 to TRBJ1-1; D unresolved. Germline assignment: CDR1 SEHNR and CDR2 FQNEAQ (reference sequence). V was pared by 0 bases and J by 0 bases, with 11 bases between. The CDR3 sequence is 16 residues long. The CDR3 DNA reads TGTGCCAGCAGCTTAGCCGGGAGCCTATTGAACACTGAAGCTTTCTTT. It specifies CASSLAGSLLNTEAFF. The variable domain in full, with the rest retrieved from reference TRBV7-9 and TRBJ1-1, is DTGVSQNPRHKITKRGQNVTFRCDPISEHNRLYWYRQTLGQGPEFLTYFQNEAQLEKSRLLSDRFSAERPKGSFSTLEIQRTEQGDSAMYLCASSLAGSLLNTEAFFGQGTRLTVV.

The V gene is TRBV7-9, the J gene TRBJ2-7, with D hard to call. Germline V lookup: CDR1 SEHNR, CDR2 FQNEAQ (reference sequence). This CDR3 has 14 residues. V gave up 3 bases and J gave up 4 bases, with 13 bases separating them. CDR3 nucleotide sequence: TGTGCCAGCAGCTTTAACCCTAGACCGTACGAGCAGTACTTC. Residues: CASSFNPRPYEQYF. The entire variable domain, with the rest obtained from reference TRBV7-9 and TRBJ2-7, is as follows: DTGVSQNPRHKITKRGQNVTFRCDPISEHNRLYWYRQTLGQGPEFLTYFQNEAQLEKSRLLSDRFSAERPKGSFSTLEIQRTEQGDSAMYLCASSFNPRPYEQYFGPGTRLTVT.

The chain links TRBV5-8 to TRBJ2-3, with 9 bases aligning to TRBD2. Trimming at V came to 1 base and at J to 0 bases, leaving 3 bases not matched to a gene. CDR1 SGHTS and CDR2 YDEGEE come from the germline V gene. The CDR3 covers 16 residues. Here the CDR3 reads CASSLLLAGSTDTQYF. The CDR3 region has the DNA TGTGCCAGCAGCTTGCTCCTAGCGGGGAGCACAGATACGCAGTATTTT.

This clone was counted a few times. The gene calls are TRBV29-1 and TRBJ2-7, with D maybe TRBD1 (6 bases). This CDR3 is built from 12 residues. Looked up from germline, CDR1 is SQVTM and CDR2 is ANQGSEA. V shed 4 bases and J shed 5 bases, with 12 bases lying between them. The CDR3 nucleotides read TGCAGCGTTGGGGGGCCTGGCAACGAGCAGTACTTC. It translates to CSVGGPGNEQYF.

V usage is TRBV24-1 and J usage is TRBJ1-4; 9 bases line up with TRBD1. V shed 2 bases, J shed 6 bases, and the junction held 6 bases outside the gene matches. Germline V gene sequence: CDR1 KGHDR, CDR2 SFDVKD. The CDR3 loop spans 16 amino acids. DNA for the CDR3: TGTGCCACCAGTGATTCTCCGGGACAGGGAGATGAAAAACTGTTTTTT. Its translation: CATSDSPGQGDEKLFF.

This chain links TRBV7-9 with TRBJ2-7; 7 nucleotides align to TRBD2. The V and J ends lost 5 bases and 1 base, in that order; junction bases with no gene match: 5. Germline V gene lookup returns CDR1 SEHNR and CDR2 FQNEAQ (reference sequence). CDR3 length: 14 residues. The CDR3 loop reads CASSGGTTSYEQYF. CDR3 nucleotide sequence: TGTGCCAGCAGCGGCGGGACTACGTCCTACGAGCAGTACTTC.

The table lists this clone with a few counts. V and J are TRBV6-5 and TRBJ1-2; D gene uncertain. V was shortened by 5 bases and J by 2 bases, with 15 bases between the two germline ends. The CDR3 contains 15 residues. Germline lookup yields CDR1 MNHEY and CDR2 SVGAGI. The CDR3 protein is CASSNENSGNYGYTF. In DNA form, the CDR3 reads TGTGCCAGCAGTAACGAGAATAGTGGAAACTATGGCTACACCTTC.

The rearrangement uses TRBV27 and TRBJ1-2; tentative D call: TRBD1 (6 bases). CDR1 is MNHEY, CDR2 SMNVEV, per germline (reference sequence). The CDR3 runs 13 residues. Between the trimmed V and J ends, which lost 3 bases and 8 bases, there was a span of 13 bases. DNA for the CDR3: TGTGCCAGCAGTTTCGGGGGCGTGGGGGGCTACACCTTC. As protein: CASSFGGVGGYTF.

The chain carries TRBV30 and TRBJ1-1; perhaps TRBD1 as D (5 bases). CDR3 size: 13 residues. V was shortened by 4 bases and J by 0 bases, with 9 bases between the two germline ends. Germline assignment: CDR1 GTSNPN and CDR2 SVGIG (reference sequence). CDR3 coding DNA: TGTGCCTGGAACCCGGGACTGAACACTGAAGCTTTCTTT. Translating it yields CAWNPGLNTEAFF.